These 12 T cell receptor beta chains originate from one sample sequenced in a study of T-cell reconstitution after alpha-beta-depleted transplantation in children. During its preparation, the TCRbeta library received unique molecular identifiers. TCRdb ran MiXCR on the PCR reads and lists one entry per CDR3 protein. Of about half a million distinct CDR3 sequences listed, under 15% are singletons. The sample was PBMCs from the stem cell graft donor, taken from the stem cell graft. These receptors came from a human donor who donated a stem cell graft to a child with combined immunodeficiency.

The V call is TRBV3-1, the J call TRBJ2-7, with D possibly TRBD2 on 5 matching bases. The CDR3 extends over 13 amino acids. In germline, CDR1 is LGHDT, CDR2 YNNKEL (reference sequence). The V end lost 4 bases, the J end lost 3 bases, and 10 bases lay between the germline ends. CDR3 in amino acids: CASSLGRDYEQYF. CDR3 coding DNA: TGTGCCAGCAGCCTAGGTCGGGACTACGAGCAGTACTTC.

In this sample, this clonotype turned up a few times. The V and J genes are TRBV29-1 and TRBJ2-1; TRBD2 matches 7 bases. V lost 7 bases to trimming and J lost 8 bases; unmatched junction nucleotides: 11. The CDR3 spans 13 residues. Germline V gives CDR1 SQVTM, CDR2 ANQGSEA. The CDR3 is CSAIMGGSHEQFF. In DNA, the CDR3 is TGCAGCGCTATAATGGGGGGGTCCCATGAGCAGTTCTTC.

The V gene is TRBV20-1, the J gene TRBJ2-7; the D is unclear. V gave up 3 bases and J gave up 3 bases, with 9 bases separating them. This CDR3 is built from 12 residues. Germline CDR1 DFQATT, CDR2 SNEGSKA (reference sequence). CDR3 sequence reads: CSARWQNYEQYF. The CDR3 coding sequence is TGCAGTGCTAGGTGGCAGAACTACGAGCAGTACTTC.

This chain connects TRBV5-1 to TRBJ2-5, with TRBD1 matching over 9 bases. The CDR3 runs to 15 residues. Per germline, CDR1 SGHRS and CDR2 YFSETQ. Trimming cost V 4 bases and J 1 base; bases outside gene matches: 5. The CDR3 reads CASSKGQGSQETQYF. DNA of the CDR3: TGCGCCAGCAGCAAAGGACAGGGGAGCCAAGAGACCCAGTACTTC.

This clonotype was detected only a few times. The chain combines TRBV7-2 with TRBJ2-2; possible D gene TRBD1, 6 bases. The CDR3 is 13 amino acids. The V gene lost 9 bases and the J gene lost 0 bases, with 8 bases spanning the gap. From germline, CDR1 is SGHTA and CDR2 FQGNSA. CDR3 nucleotide sequence: TGTGCCAGAAGACAGGCGAACACCGGGGAGCTGTTTTTT. Translating gives CARRQANTGELFF.

This clonotype was counted many times. The chain combines TRBV20-1 with TRBJ1-5; 8 bases agree with TRBD1. CDR1 and CDR2 from the germline V gene are DFQATT and SNEGSKA (reference sequence). The CDR3 consists of 16 residues. The CDR3 nucleotides are TGCAGCACTATCATCTCAGGGGGCAATAGCAATCAGCCCCAGCATTTT. Translated, it gives CSTIISGGNSNQPQHF.

Many counts were recorded for this clonotype. This rearrangement joins TRBV15 to TRBJ2-1; 7 nucleotides agree with TRBD2. Per germline, CDR1 LNHNV and CDR2 YYDKDF (reference sequence). The V gene end was trimmed by 7 bases and the J gene end by 3 bases; junction bases not matched to a gene: 3. The CDR3 spans 13 residues. CDR3 loop: CATTRGNYNEQFF. CDR3 bases: TGTGCCACCACGCGGGGGAACTACAATGAGCAGTTCTTC.

Only one count was recorded for this clonotype. This chain joins TRBV7-9 and TRBJ1-1, with D hard to call. This CDR3 has 15 amino acids. The V and J ends lost 7 bases and 0 bases respectively, with 15 bases between them. Germline CDR1 SEHNR, CDR2 FQNEAQ (reference sequence). CDR3 loop: CASNRPTIMNTEAFF. CDR3 nucleotide sequence: TGTGCCAGCAACCGCCCGACAATAATGAACACTGAAGCTTTCTTT.

This clonotype was seen only a few times. The CDR3 reads CASSTRTGIKPKETQYF. CDR3 nucleotides: TGTGCCAGCAGCACCCGGACGGGCATTAAACCCAAAGAGACCCAGTACTTC. This chain connects TRBV7-9 to TRBJ2-5; D gene uncertain. Looked up from germline, CDR1 is SEHNR and CDR2 is FQNEAQ (reference sequence). V lost 5 bases and J lost 3, with 22 bases in between. The CDR3 contains 17 residues.

This chain links TRBV27 with TRBJ2-7, with a possible D match to TRBD2 (5 bases). V gave up 6 bases and J gave up 2 bases, with 11 bases separating them. Germline-derived CDR1 and CDR2 are MNHEY and SMNVEV (reference sequence). CDR3 size: 13 residues. In nucleotides, the CDR3 is TGTGCCAGCAGCTCACTCGGGGCCTACGAGCAGTACTTC. Its translation is CASSSLGAYEQYF.

V usage is TRBV29-1 and J usage is TRBJ2-7, with D tentatively TRBD2 (7 bases). With 7 bases removed from V and 0 bases from J, the gap between germline ends came to 13 bases. This CDR3 spans 13 amino acids. Germline V gene sequence: CDR1 SQVTM, CDR2 ANQGSEA. CDR3 DNA sequence: TGCAGCGCTGGGGGGGGCTCCTCCTACGAGCAGTACTTC. This sequence encodes CSAGGGSSYEQYF.

There are a few counts of this clonotype. The genes are TRBV7-8 and TRBJ1-5, with 9 bases aligning to TRBD1. This CDR3 spans 15 amino acids. The germline V gene has CDR1 SGHVS and CDR2 FQNEAQ. Trimming removed 6 bases from V and 2 bases from J; junction bases left unmatched: 5. The CDR3, as DNA: TGTGCCAGCAGTTCAGACAGGGGGGGCAATCAGCCCCAGCATTTT. It specifies CASSSDRGGNQPQHF.